The 15 T cell receptor beta chains reported below all come from one sample, sequenced in a study of blood T cell repertoires in COVID-19. The table came from immunoSEQ multiplex PCR; TCRdb's copy has only in-frame clones and leaves some out. The sample lists roughly 410,000 clones; around 89% were seen once. Sequenced input: peripheral blood. These receptors were obtained from a woman aged 35 to 49 with COVID-19, enrolled during active disease.

This clone has a single count. V and J are TRBV7-2 and TRBJ1-5; 7 bases match TRBD1. The CDR3 covers 15 residues. Germline values: CDR1 SGHTA, CDR2 FQGNSA. The V and J ends lost 1 base and 3 bases, in that order; junction bases with no gene match: 3. CDR3 DNA: TGTGCCAGCAGCTTAGGACAGGGCCCCAATCAGCCCCAGCATTTT. It specifies CASSLGQGPNQPQHF. The variable domain in full, with the rest retrieved from reference TRBV7-2 and TRBJ1-5, is GAGVSQSPSNKVTEKGKDVELRCDPISGHTALYWYRQSLGQGLEFLIYFQGNSAPDKSGLPSDRFSAERTGGSVSTLTIQRTQQEDSAVYLCASSLGQGPNQPQHFGDGTRLSIL.

This clone came up once. The chain combines TRBV5-1 with TRBJ2-3; 14 bases map to TRBD2. Germline CDR1 is SGHRS and CDR2 is YFSETQ. The CDR3 spans 16 residues. V gave up 5 bases and J gave up 5 bases; unmatched junction bases: 7. CDR3 in DNA: TGCGCCAGCAGAACCGGGACTAGCGGGAGAATAGATACGCAGTATTTT. This codes for CASRTGTSGRIDTQYF.

The chain employs TRBV6-5 and TRBJ1-2; 11 bases align to TRBD1. Germline CDR1 and CDR2: MNHEY and SVGAGI. This CDR3 spans 15 amino acids. The V and J ends lost 6 bases and 5 bases, in that order; junction bases with no gene match: 8. The CDR3 coding sequence is TGTGCCAGCAGCTCTAGGACAGGGGGCATATATGGCTACACCTTC. Translated: CASSSRTGGIYGYTF.

The sample holds a few counts of this clone. The chain has TRBV30 and TRBJ1-1, with 7 nucleotides matching TRBD1. The CDR3 is 13 amino acids. CDR1 and CDR2 (germline): GTSNPN, SVGIG (reference sequence). Trimming at V came to 4 bases and at J to 0 bases, leaving 2 bases not matched to a gene. The CDR3 protein is CAWKDRMNTEAFF. In nucleotides, the CDR3 is TGTGCCTGGAAGGACAGGATGAACACTGAAGCTTTCTTT.

In this sample, this clone turned up a few times. This chain uses TRBV7-3 with TRBJ1-5; TRBD1 aligns across 7 bases. The germline CDR1 and CDR2 sequences are SGHTA and FQGTGA. The trim removed 4 bases at V and 9 bases at J, leaving 9 bases unmatched. CDR3 size: 14 residues. The CDR3 is CASSSRQGLRPQHF. CDR3 DNA: TGTGCCAGCAGCTCCCGACAGGGTTTACGGCCCCAGCATTTT. Supplemented by reference TRBV7-3 and TRBJ1-5, the full variable domain reads GAGVSQTPSNKVTEKGKYVELRCDPISGHTALYWYRQSLGQGPEFLIYFQGTGAADDSGLPNDRFFAVRPEGSVSTLKIQRTERGDSAVYLCASSSRQGLRPQHFGDGTRLSIL.

V gene TRBV6-5 combines with J gene TRBJ1-2; TRBD1 matches at 11 bases. The germline V gene encodes CDR1 MNHEY and CDR2 SVGAGI. V trimming: 8 bases; J trimming: 8 bases; junction bases outside the gene matches: 7. This CDR3 region has 13 residues. CDR3 sequence: CASRLGQGVGYTF. The DNA of the CDR3 is TGTGCCAGCCGCCTGGGACAGGGGGTCGGCTACACCTTC.

The chain links TRBV19 to TRBJ1-2; D call uncertain. V lost 9 bases to trimming and J lost 8 bases, with 19 bases between them. The CDR3 has 13 residues. Germline CDR1 reads LNHDA; CDR2 reads SQIVND (reference sequence). CDR3 sequence: CASRKDNTRGYTF. CDR3 nucleotide sequence: TGTGCCAGCCGCAAAGACAATACAAGGGGCTACACCTTC.

This clone was seen only once. J is TRBJ1-4 and V is TRBV18; D is possibly TRBD1 (6 bases). This CDR3 is 15 amino acids long. CDR1 and CDR2 (germline): KGHSH, LQKENI. V lost 3 bases and J 4 bases, leaving 12 bases between the germline ends. CDR3 region: CASSPTTGVNEKLFF. CDR3 nucleotides: TGTGCCAGCTCACCTACGACAGGCGTTAATGAAAAACTGTTTTTT.

A single count supports this clone. V usage is TRBV9 and J usage is TRBJ1-6, with 9 nucleotides matching TRBD1. J gave up 11 bases and V 3 bases, and 6 bases lay outside the gene matches. Germline CDR1 and CDR2: SGDLS and YYNGEE. This CDR3 has 14 residues. CDR3 nucleotides: TGTGCCAGCAGCGGCGGGACAGGGCTGCCACCCCTCCACTTT. This translates into CASSGGTGLPPLHF.

The chain recombines TRBV19 with TRBJ1-2; weak D call: TRBD1 (5 bases). The CDR3 covers 13 residues. Germline CDR1 and CDR2: LNHDA and SQIVND (reference sequence). The V gene lost 1 base and the J gene lost 9 bases, with 12 bases spanning the gap. The CDR3 loop is CASSIAGPASYTF. The CDR3 bases are TGTGCCAGTAGTATAGCAGGGCCGGCAAGCTACACCTTC.

The chain combines TRBV19 with TRBJ1-5; D call uncertain. The germline gives CDR1 LNHDA, CDR2 SQIVND (reference sequence). The V gene lost 8 bases and the J gene lost 2 bases, with 16 bases spanning the gap. The CDR3 covers 15 residues. CDR3 sequence reads: CASRTKINGNQPQHF. CDR3 DNA: TGTGCCAGTCGCACAAAGATCAATGGCAATCAGCCCCAGCATTTT.

The chain recombines TRBV2 with TRBJ1-1, with a possible D match to TRBD1 (5 bases). Trimming took off 7 bases at V and 4 bases at J, with 16 bases between the two ends. The CDR3 is made up of 14 amino acids. Germline-derived CDR1 and CDR2 are SNHLY and FYNNEI. The CDR3 loop reads CASIGSGHGTEAFF. The CDR3, as DNA: TGTGCCAGCATTGGCTCTGGACACGGCACTGAAGCTTTCTTT.

The chain couples TRBV5-1 to TRBJ2-5; 13 nucleotides line up with TRBD2. The ends lost 4 bases at V and 5 bases at J; junction bases unmatched: 8. The CDR3 runs 16 residues. Germline V CDR1 and CDR2: SGHRS, YFSETQ. This CDR3 reads CASSPGTSGIGETQYF. Here the CDR3 DNA reads TGCGCCAGCAGCCCGGGGACTAGCGGGATTGGGGAGACCCAGTACTTC.

The gene calls are TRBV27 and TRBJ1-2, with a possible D match to TRBD1 (6 bases). This CDR3 region has 15 residues. CDR1 is MNHEY and CDR2 is SMNVEV in the germline V gene (reference sequence). V gave up 6 bases and J gave up 3 bases, with 17 bases separating them. CDR3 nucleotide sequence: TGTGCCAGCAGCCGGACCGGGCAGGGGCACTATGGCTACACCTTC. Its translation is CASSRTGQGHYGYTF.

The chain links TRBV27 to TRBJ1-5; no clear D gene. Germline lookup yields CDR1 MNHEY and CDR2 SMNVEV (reference sequence). V shed 6 bases and J shed 5 bases, with 14 bases lying between them. The length of the CDR3 is 14 residues. CDR3 DNA: TGTGCCAGCAGCCCATCCCACGGGTATCAGCCCCAGCATTTT. It is translated as CASSPSHGYQPQHF.